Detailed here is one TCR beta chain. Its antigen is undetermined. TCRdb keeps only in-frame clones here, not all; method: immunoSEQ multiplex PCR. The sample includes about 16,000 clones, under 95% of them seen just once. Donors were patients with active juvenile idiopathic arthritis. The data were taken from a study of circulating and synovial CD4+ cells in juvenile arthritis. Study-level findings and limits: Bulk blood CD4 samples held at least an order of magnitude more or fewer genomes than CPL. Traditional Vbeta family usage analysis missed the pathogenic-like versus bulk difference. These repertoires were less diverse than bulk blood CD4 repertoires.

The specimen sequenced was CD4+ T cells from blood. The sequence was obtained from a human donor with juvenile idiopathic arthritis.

The CDR3 nucleotides read TGTGCCAGCAGCCAGACTGTATACAATGAGCAGTTCTTC. Translation: CASSQTVYNEQFF. The V gene is TRBV6-5, the J gene TRBJ2-1; D is ambiguous. V shed 6 bases and J shed 4 bases, with 10 bases lying between them. CDR3 length: 13 amino acids. CDR1 and CDR2 from the germline V gene are MNHEY and SVGAGI.